The present T cell receptor beta chain was sequenced within a study of shared clonotypes between healthy human individuals. General study results and limits: Blood alone was sampled, and tissue repertoires likely differ.

Trimming took 4 bases from V and 7 from J; bases not matched to a gene: 5. The germline V gene has CDR1 SGHTA and CDR2 FQGNSA. CDR3 length: 14 residues. Worth noting for this clone: Antigen: not known.

TCRdb keeps only in-frame clones here, not all; method: immunoSEQ multiplex PCR. The table shows roughly 1,100,000 clones, with about 76% occurring only once. This receptor was taken from a man between 18 and 29 years old in good health. What was sequenced was memory CD4+ T cells sorted from blood. Subset denoted: CD45RA-negative fraction. The gene calls are TRBV7-2 and TRBJ2-1; 9 nucleotides agree with TRBD2. This CDR3 reads CASSSAGGPNEQFF. CDR3 nucleotide sequence: TGTGCCAGCAGCTCTGCGGGAGGGCCGAATGAGCAGTTCTTC.